This is a list of T cell receptor beta chains from one sample in a study of metastatic and nonmetastatic thyroid tumors. TCRdb ran MiXCR on the PCR reads. The data contain about 34,000 clones, 35% to 45% of them singletons. The sample was tumor tissue. The receptors here all came from a female donor with papillary thyroid cancer or a benign thyroid nodule (not recorded which). Some clones in this sample may be carry-over from other donors' samples. CDR3s include the opening cysteine and the closing phenylalanine or tryptophan. The order of the fields is CDR3 protein, CDR3 DNA, J gene, D gene, clone size, V gene. D genes are given only for firm matches. Rows give clone size only sometimes, using once, few, many, or a class for an expanded clone.

CDR3 protein: CASSQASGRALETQYF
CDR3 DNA: TGTGCCAGCAGCCAAGCTAGCGGGAGGGCCTTGGAGACCCAGTACTTC
J gene: TRBJ2-5
D gene: TRBD2
clone size: NA
V gene: TRBV3-1

CDR3 protein: CASSPYEQGSYEQYF
CDR3 DNA: TGTGCCAGCAGTCCATACGAACAGGGCTCCTACGAGCAGTACTTC
J gene: TRBJ2-7
D gene: NA
clone size: NA
V gene: TRBV27

CDR3 protein: CASSFGYRVSDTQYF
CDR3 DNA: TGTGCCAGCAGCTTCGGCTACAGGGTGTCAGATACGCAGTATTTT
J gene: TRBJ2-3
D gene: NA
clone size: few
V gene: TRBV11-1

CDR3 protein: CASSYGSGGAWQETQYF
CDR3 DNA: TGTGCCAGCAGTTACGGTAGCGGGGGGGCCTGGCAAGAGACCCAGTACTTC
J gene: TRBJ2-5
D gene: TRBD2
clone size: many
V gene: TRBV6-2/TRBV6-3

CDR3 protein: CASGPNRGLVYGYTF
CDR3 DNA: TGTGCTAGTGGTCCGAACAGGGGGCTGGTCTATGGCTACACCTTC
J gene: TRBJ1-2
D gene: TRBD1
clone size: few
V gene: TRBV12-5

CDR3 protein: CASSLESPRPYFLSPLHF
CDR3 DNA: TGTGCCAGCAGCTTAGAAAGCCCTAGGCCGTACTTTCTTTCACCCCTCCACTTT
J gene: TRBJ1-6
D gene: NA
clone size: many
V gene: TRBV11-2

CDR3 protein: CASSELAANTGELFF
CDR3 DNA: TGTGCCAGCAGTGAACTAGCTGCGAACACCGGGGAGCTGTTTTTT
J gene: TRBJ2-2
D gene: NA
clone size: NA
V gene: TRBV2

CDR3 protein: CASSEARWGSGNTIYF
CDR3 DNA: TGTGCCAGCAGTGAAGCGAGGTGGGGCTCTGGAAACACCATATATTTT
J gene: TRBJ1-3
D gene: NA
clone size: NA
V gene: TRBV6-1

CDR3 protein: CSADRLAGGTDTQYF
CDR3 DNA: TGCAGTGCTGACAGACTAGCGGGGGGCACAGATACGCAGTATTTT
J gene: TRBJ2-3
D gene: TRBD2
clone size: NA
V gene: TRBV20-1

CDR3 protein: CASRKPGTGELFF
CDR3 DNA: TGTGCCAGCAGGAAGCCGGGTACCGGGGAGCTGTTTTTT
J gene: TRBJ2-2
D gene: NA
clone size: NA
V gene: TRBV28

CDR3 protein: CASSLDMGTRGEQYF
CDR3 DNA: TGTGCCAGCAGCTTAGATATGGGGACCCGCGGGGAGCAGTACTTC
J gene: TRBJ2-7
D gene: NA
clone size: few
V gene: TRBV11-2

CDR3 protein: CASRGTIGTYGYTF
CDR3 DNA: TGTGCCAGTAGGGGGACAATCGGGACCTATGGCTACACCTTC
J gene: TRBJ1-2
D gene: NA
clone size: few
V gene: TRBV19

CDR3 protein: CASSPGTGLQETQYF
CDR3 DNA: TGTGCCAGCAGTCCCGGGACAGGACTCCAAGAGACCCAGTACTTC
J gene: TRBJ2-5
D gene: TRBD1
clone size: NA
V gene: TRBV12-3/TRBV12-4

CDR3 protein: CASSPGDYGYTF
CDR3 DNA: TGTGCCAGCAGCCCGGGTGACTATGGCTACACCTTC
J gene: TRBJ1-2
D gene: NA
clone size: NA
V gene: TRBV5-6

CDR3 protein: CASSEQGPFGYTF
CDR3 DNA: TGCGCCAGCAGCGAACAGGGGCCCTTTGGCTACACCTTC
J gene: TRBJ1-2
D gene: TRBD1
clone size: NA
V gene: TRBV10-2

CDR3 protein: CAISSGTDTQYF
CDR3 DNA: TGTGCCATCAGCTCGGGCACAGATACGCAGTATTTT
J gene: TRBJ2-3
D gene: NA
clone size: few
V gene: TRBV10-3